What follows are 20 T cell receptor beta chains derived from one specimen sequenced in a study of T-cell reconstitution after alpha-beta-depleted transplantation in children. Unique molecular identifiers tagged the TCRbeta library. TCRdb ran MiXCR on the PCR reads and lists one entry per CDR3 protein. The repertoire has around 450,000 distinct CDR3 sequences, about 11% of them found once; the top ten carry approximately 2%. The sample was PBMCs, taken before TCRalphabeta/CD19-depleted stem cell transplant. These receptors were taken from a child aged 2-9 years with inherited bone marrow failure, due to receive a stem cell transplant.

This clonotype has at least ten counts. The V call is TRBV2, the J call TRBJ2-2; TRBD2 matches at 11 bases. Germline loops: CDR1 SNHLY, CDR2 FYNNEI. V shed 8 bases and J 5 bases; nucleotides not matched to a gene: 7. CDR3 length equals 15 residues. This CDR3 reads CASSSLAGETGELFF. As DNA, the CDR3 is TGTGCCAGCTCCTCACTAGCGGGAGAGACCGGGGAGCTGTTTTTT.

There are many counts of this clonotype. The chain joins TRBV4-2 to TRBJ2-7; TRBD2 aligns across 10 bases. V gave up 0 bases and J gave up 2 bases; unmatched junction bases: 1. Germline V gives CDR1 LGHNA, CDR2 YNFKEQ. The CDR3 contains 15 residues. CDR3 sequence (DNA): TGTGCCAGCAGCCAAGATCTAGCGGGGGCCTACGAGCAGTACTTC. Encoded protein: CASSQDLAGAYEQYF.

This clonotype has ten or more counts. This sequence joins TRBV2 and TRBJ1-2; D possibly corresponds to TRBD1 (6 bases). CDR3 size: 13 residues. The germline V gene has CDR1 SNHLY and CDR2 FYNNEI. Trimming took 6 bases from V and 1 from J, leaving 9 bases between them. The CDR3 DNA sequence: TGTGCCAGCAGGGGGGCCGTTAACTATGGCTACACCTTC. Encoded protein: CASRGAVNYGYTF.

This clonotype was counted many times. The chain uses TRBV29-1 and TRBJ1-2; perhaps TRBD1 as D (5 bases). The germline CDR1 and CDR2 sequences are SQVTM and ANQGSEA. The CDR3 has 15 amino acids. V was cut by 3 bases and J by 3 bases, with 17 bases left in between. The CDR3 DNA sequence: TGCAGCGTTGATTCGGGGCAGGGACCGTACTATGGCTACACCTTC. Its protein is CSVDSGQGPYYGYTF.

The chain is built from TRBV30 and TRBJ2-1; TRBD2 agrees at 8 bases. This CDR3 spans 14 amino acids. Germline-derived CDR1 and CDR2 are GTSNPN and SVGIG (reference sequence). With 7 bases clipped from V and 1 base from J, the junction kept 6 bases outside the gene matches. The chain's CDR3 is CASFLAGSYNEQFF. CDR3 nucleotides: TGTGCCTCCTTCCTAGCGGGTTCCTACAATGAGCAGTTCTTC.

The table lists this clonotype with many counts. The J gene is TRBJ1-2, the V gene TRBV29-1, with D uncertain. Per germline, CDR1 SQVTM and CDR2 ANQGSEA. Trimming took off 2 bases at V and 3 bases at J, with 7 bases between the two ends. CDR3 length: 12 residues. In nucleotides, the CDR3 is TGCAGCGTTGAAAGGAGGGACTATGGCTACACCTTC. It is translated as CSVERRDYGYTF.

V is TRBV20-1 and J is TRBJ2-3, with D tentatively TRBD2 (6 bases). Germline CDR1 DFQATT, CDR2 SNEGSKA (reference sequence). V was cut by 3 bases and J by 4 bases, with 17 bases left in between. This CDR3 is 15 amino acids long. This CDR3 reads CSASSIRGEADTQYF. In nucleotides, the CDR3 is TGCAGTGCTAGTTCCATCAGAGGGGAGGCAGATACGCAGTATTTT.

This clonotype was seen ten or more times. CDR3 loop: CASSDLSEQYF. The CDR3 DNA sequence: TGCGCCAGCAGTGACCTCTCCGAGCAGTACTTC. The rearrangement joins TRBV10-2 to TRBJ2-7; D is uncertain. The CDR3 contains 11 residues. CDR1 is WSHSY, CDR2 SAAADI, per germline. V shed 3 bases and J shed 6 bases, with 6 bases lying between them.

This clonotype was detected many times. V usage is TRBV24-1 and J usage is TRBJ2-6; 11 bases map to TRBD2. V shed 12 bases and J 0 bases; nucleotides not matched to a gene: 15. Germline CDR1 KGHDR, CDR2 SFDVKD. CDR3 length: 19 amino acids. The CDR3 DNA follows: TGTGCCTCCCAAGGGGGTGCCGGGACTAGCGGCTCTGGGGCCAACGTCCTGACTTTC. Its protein product is CASQGGAGTSGSGANVLTF.

This clonotype showed up many times. V gene TRBV6-5 combines with J gene TRBJ2-7, with 8 bases fitting TRBD1. From germline, CDR1 is MNHEY and CDR2 SVGAGI. V gave up 2 bases and J gave up 2 bases; unmatched junction bases: 5. This CDR3 has 15 residues. CDR3 sequence: CASSYTGTGTYEQYF. The CDR3 DNA sequence: TGTGCCAGCAGTTACACCGGGACAGGCACCTACGAGCAGTACTTC.

This clonotype has a count of ten or more. The rearrangement links TRBV6-1 to TRBJ2-7, with D hard to call. The V gene lost 5 bases and the J gene lost 0 bases, with 11 bases spanning the gap. The germline V gene has CDR1 MNHNS and CDR2 SASEGT. The CDR3 extends over 14 amino acids. Written as DNA, the CDR3 is TGTGCCAGCAGTCCCTTTGGGATCTCCTACGAGCAGTACTTC. This codes for CASSPFGISYEQYF.

This clonotype was seen ten or more times. V gene TRBV5-6 combines with J gene TRBJ1-4; no clear D. V lost 4 bases, J lost 5 bases, and 18 bases lay in between. The CDR3 spans 16 residues. Looked up from germline, CDR1 is SGHDT and CDR2 is YYEEEE. CDR3 DNA: TGTGCCAGCAGCCAACTAAAACAGTTCCCGAATGAAAAACTGTTTTTT. Translating it yields CASSQLKQFPNEKLFF.

The rearrangement links TRBV28 to TRBJ2-5; D might be TRBD1 or TRBD2, each matching 6 bases. V lost 3 bases to trimming and J lost 3 bases, with 17 bases between them. This CDR3 has 16 amino acids. The germline CDR1 and CDR2 sequences are MDHEN and SYDVKM. The DNA for the CDR3 is TGTGCCAGCAGTTTGAGGGGGAGGACACCCAAAGAGACCCAGTACTTC. It codes for CASSLRGRTPKETQYF.

The table lists this clonotype with a few counts. The chain joins TRBV5-4 to TRBJ2-1; 9 positions agree with TRBD2. Germline V gene sequence: CDR1 SGHNT, CDR2 YYREEE (reference sequence). After removal of 0 bases from V and 8 bases from J, the junction contained 12 bases not matched to a gene. The CDR3 sequence is 17 residues long. In DNA form, the CDR3 reads TGTGCCAGCAGCTTGGGGACTCCTAGCGGGATCAGAGATGAGCAGTTCTTC. Protein product: CASSLGTPSGIRDEQFF.

This clonotype was recorded at least ten times. This chain connects TRBV9 to TRBJ2-1; 9 bases are shared with TRBD1. CDR1 is SGDLS, CDR2 YYNGEE, per germline. V was pared by 5 bases and J by 4 bases, with 7 bases of the junction left unmatched. The CDR3 runs to 15 residues. In DNA form, the CDR3 reads TGTGCCAGCAGTGGAACAGGGGGCTCTTACAATGAGCAGTTCTTC. This sequence encodes CASSGTGGSYNEQFF.

This clonotype was observed at least ten times. V gene TRBV7-2 combines with J gene TRBJ1-5; D remains unclear. V was shortened by 3 bases and J by 8 bases, with 11 bases between the two germline ends. Germline lookup yields CDR1 SGHTA and CDR2 FQGNSA. The CDR3 spans 13 residues. The CDR3 reads CASSLDRLKPQHF. The CDR3 nucleotides read TGTGCCAGCAGCTTGGACCGGTTGAAGCCCCAGCATTTT.

This clonotype was seen ten or more times. J is TRBJ2-5 and V is TRBV7-8, with TRBD1 matching over 7 bases. The CDR3 has 12 amino acids. After removal of 5 bases from V and 5 bases from J, the junction contained 2 bases not matched to a gene. Germline V gives CDR1 SGHVS, CDR2 FQNEAQ. CDR3 sequence reads: CASSRGRETQYF. In DNA, the CDR3 is TGTGCCAGCAGCAGGGGGCGGGAGACCCAGTACTTC.

This clonotype was detected many times. The V and J genes are TRBV20-1 and TRBJ2-2, with 9 positions matching TRBD2. The CDR3 extends over 17 amino acids. The germline gives CDR1 DFQATT, CDR2 SNEGSKA (reference sequence). Trimming at V came to 3 bases and at J to 3 bases, leaving 11 bases not matched to a gene. CDR3 DNA sequence: TGCAGTGCTAGCCGGGGGATTAGCGGGAGTTACACCGGGGAGCTGTTTTTT. Translation gives CSASRGISGSYTGELFF.

This chain uses TRBV18 with TRBJ2-7; a possible D gene is TRBD2 (6 bases). CDR1 and CDR2 (germline): KGHSH, LQKENI. V was cut by 0 bases and J by 12 bases, with 12 bases left in between. The CDR3 consists of 12 residues. CDR3 sequence (DNA): TGTGCCAGCTCACCACCTTCTGGCGGGACGTACTTC. This sequence encodes CASSPPSGGTYF.

This clonotype was picked up many times. The rearrangement links TRBV7-9 to TRBJ2-1; tentative D call: TRBD2 (5 bases). This CDR3 region has 13 residues. Trimming took 6 bases from V and 7 from J, leaving 13 bases between them. Germline lookup yields CDR1 SEHNR and CDR2 FQNEAQ (reference sequence). CDR3 in DNA: TGTGCCAGCAGTTCAGGACTGGTGAATGAGCAGTTCTTC. This sequence encodes CASSSGLVNEQFF.